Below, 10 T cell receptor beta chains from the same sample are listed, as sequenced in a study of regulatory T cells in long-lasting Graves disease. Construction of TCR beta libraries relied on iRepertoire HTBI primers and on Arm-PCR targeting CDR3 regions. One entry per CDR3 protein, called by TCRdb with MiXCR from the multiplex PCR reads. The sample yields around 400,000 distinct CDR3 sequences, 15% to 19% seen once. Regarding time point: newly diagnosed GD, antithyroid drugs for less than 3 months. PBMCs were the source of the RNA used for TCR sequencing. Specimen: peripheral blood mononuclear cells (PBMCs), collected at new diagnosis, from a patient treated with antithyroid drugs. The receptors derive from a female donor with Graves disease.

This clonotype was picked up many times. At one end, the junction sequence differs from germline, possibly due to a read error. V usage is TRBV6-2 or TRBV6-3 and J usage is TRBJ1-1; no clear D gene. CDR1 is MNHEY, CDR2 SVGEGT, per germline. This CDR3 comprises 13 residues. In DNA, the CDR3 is TGCGCCAGCAGTGGGAGGCGTTCCACTGAAGCTTTCTTT. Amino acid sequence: CASSGRRSTEAFF.

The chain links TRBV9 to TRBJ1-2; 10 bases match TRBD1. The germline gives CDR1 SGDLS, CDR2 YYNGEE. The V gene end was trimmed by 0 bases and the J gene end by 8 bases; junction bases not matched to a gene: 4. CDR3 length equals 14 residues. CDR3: CASSVAGQGGGYTF. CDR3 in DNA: TGTGCCAGCAGCGTAGCCGGACAGGGGGGAGGCTACACCTTC. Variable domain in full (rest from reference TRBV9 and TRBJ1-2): DSGVTQTPKHLITATGQRVTLRCSPRSGDLSVYWYQQSLDQGLQFLIQYYNGEERAKGNILERFSAQQFPDLHSELNLSSLELGDSALYFCASSVAGQGGGYTFGSGTRLTVV.

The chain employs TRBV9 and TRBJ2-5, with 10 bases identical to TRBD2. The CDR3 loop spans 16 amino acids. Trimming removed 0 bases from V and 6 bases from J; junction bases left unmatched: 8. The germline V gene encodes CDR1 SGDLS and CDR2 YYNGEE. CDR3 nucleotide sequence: TGTGCCAGCAGCGTAGAGGGGGCTAGCGGGAGCAAGACCCAGTACTTC. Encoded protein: CASSVEGASGSKTQYF.

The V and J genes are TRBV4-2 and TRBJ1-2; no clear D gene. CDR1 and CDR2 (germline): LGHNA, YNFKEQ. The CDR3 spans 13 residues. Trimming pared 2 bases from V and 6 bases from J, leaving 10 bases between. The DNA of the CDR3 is TGTGCCAGCAGCCAAATTTATAGGGATGGCTACACCTTC. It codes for CASSQIYRDGYTF.

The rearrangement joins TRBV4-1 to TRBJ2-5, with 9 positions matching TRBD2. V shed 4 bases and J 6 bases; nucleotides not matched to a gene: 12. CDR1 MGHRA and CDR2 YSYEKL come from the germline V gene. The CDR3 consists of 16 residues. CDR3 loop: CASSPLAGLGMKTQYF. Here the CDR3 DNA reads TGCGCCAGCAGCCCGCTAGCGGGGCTGGGGATGAAGACCCAGTACTTC.

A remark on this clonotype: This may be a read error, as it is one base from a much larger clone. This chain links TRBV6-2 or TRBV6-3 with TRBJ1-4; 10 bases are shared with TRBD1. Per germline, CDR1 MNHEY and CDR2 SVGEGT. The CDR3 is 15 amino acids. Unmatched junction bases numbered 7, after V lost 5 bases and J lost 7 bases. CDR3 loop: CASSKDRGQREKLFF. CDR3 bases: TGTGCCAGCAGTAAAGACAGGGGGCAGCGTGAAAAACTGTTTTTT.

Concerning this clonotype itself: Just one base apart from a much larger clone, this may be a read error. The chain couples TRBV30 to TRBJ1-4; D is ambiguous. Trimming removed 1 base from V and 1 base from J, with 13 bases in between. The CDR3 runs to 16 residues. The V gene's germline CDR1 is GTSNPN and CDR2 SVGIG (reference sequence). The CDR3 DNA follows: TGTGCCTGGAGTGGTCACGAGAGTGGAACTAATGAAAAACTGTTTTTT. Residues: CAWSGHESGTNEKLFF.

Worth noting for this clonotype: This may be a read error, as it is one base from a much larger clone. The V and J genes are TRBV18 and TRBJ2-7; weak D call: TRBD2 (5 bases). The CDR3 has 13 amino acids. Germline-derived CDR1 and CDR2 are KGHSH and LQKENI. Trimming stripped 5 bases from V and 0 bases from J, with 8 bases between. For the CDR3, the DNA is TGTGCCAGCTCAGCGGGCAGCTCCTACGAGCAGTACTTC. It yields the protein CASSAGSSYEQYF.

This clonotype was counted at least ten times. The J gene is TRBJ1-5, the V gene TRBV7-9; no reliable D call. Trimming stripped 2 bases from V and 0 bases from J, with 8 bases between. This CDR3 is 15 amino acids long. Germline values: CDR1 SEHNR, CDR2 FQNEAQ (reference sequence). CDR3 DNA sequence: TGTGCCAGCAGCTTATCGGCGGGTAGCAATCAGCCCCAGCATTTT. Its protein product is CASSLSAGSNQPQHF.

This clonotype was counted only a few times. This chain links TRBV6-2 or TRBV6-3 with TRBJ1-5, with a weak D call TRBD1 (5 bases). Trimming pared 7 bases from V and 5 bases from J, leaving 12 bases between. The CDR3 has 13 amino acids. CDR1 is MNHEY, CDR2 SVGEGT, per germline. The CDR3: CASTGQGHQPQHF. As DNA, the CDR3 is TGTGCCAGCACTGGGCAGGGCCATCAGCCCCAGCATTTT.